Listed below are T cell receptor beta chains from one sample, sequenced in a study of T-cell reconstitution after alpha-beta-depleted transplantation in children. MiXCR, applied by TCRdb to the PCR reads, yields one record per CDR3 protein. This table holds approximately 510,000 distinct CDR3 sequences, about 16% found once. The sequencing used PBMCs from the stem cell graft donor, collected from the stem cell graft. Receptors originate from a human donor who donated a stem cell graft to a child with acute lymphoblastic leukemia. The CDR3 runs from the conserved cysteine through the conserved F or W. The D gene is left open where the match is weak. Size tells how often a clone was seen (once, few, many) or the class of an expanded clone, and some rows leave it out.

TRBV12-3/TRBV12-4,NA,NA,TRBJ2-3,CATGGPGRPNTQYF,TGTGCCACCGGGGGGCCTGGGCGGCCCAATACGCAGTATTTT
TRBV5-1,few,NA,TRBJ2-1,CASSLAEAGHGDPSYNEQFF,TGCGCCAGCAGCTTGGCCGAAGCAGGACACGGAGATCCCTCCTACAATGAGCAGTTCTTC
TRBV11-2,NA,TRBD1,TRBJ1-1,CASSKVQGMGTEAFF,TGTGCCAGCAGCAAAGTACAGGGGATGGGGACTGAAGCTTTCTTT
TRBV20-1,NA,NA,TRBJ1-2,CSARGLGERYYGYTF,TGCAGTGCTAGAGGTCTCGGGGAAAGGTACTATGGCTACACCTTC
TRBV12-3/TRBV12-4,NA,NA,TRBJ1-5,CASRSPGAKGNQPQHF,TGTGCCAGCAGGTCTCCGGGAGCCAAGGGCAATCAGCCCCAGCATTTT
TRBV7-9,few,TRBD2,TRBJ2-5,CASSLGLAKETQYF,TGTGCCAGCAGTTTAGGACTAGCAAAAGAGACCCAGTACTTC
TRBV12-3/TRBV12-4,NA,NA,TRBJ2-3,CASSFPSVSTDTQYF,TGTGCCAGCAGTTTTCCTAGCGTGAGCACAGATACGCAGTATTTT
TRBV10-3,few,NA,TRBJ2-3,CAIRSTDTQYF,TGTGCCATCAGGAGCACAGATACGCAGTATTTT
TRBV20-1,few,TRBD2,TRBJ2-1,CSARLPSGRYYNEQFF,TGCAGTGCTAGATTGCCTAGCGGGAGGTACTACAATGAGCAGTTCTTC
TRBV5-1,few,NA,TRBJ2-7,CASSWAGSYEQYF,TGCGCCAGCAGCTGGGCAGGATCCTACGAGCAGTACTTC
TRBV27,few,NA,TRBJ2-7,CASSFGEVNSYEQYF,TGTGCCAGCAGTTTCGGGGAGGTAAACTCCTACGAGCAGTACTTC
TRBV27,few,TRBD1,TRBJ1-5,CASSTGGWNQPQHF,TGTGCCAGCTCTACAGGGGGCTGGAATCAGCCCCAGCATTTT
TRBV4-1,once,NA,TRBJ2-7,CASSQVGWTYEQYF,TGCGCCAGCAGCCAAGTCGGGTGGACCTACGAGCAGTACTTC
TRBV5-6,NA,NA,TRBJ1-1,CASSLWSEAFF,TGTGCCAGCAGCTTGTGGTCAGAAGCTTTCTTT
TRBV5-6,few,TRBD1,TRBJ1-1,CASTFGQGPEAFF,TGTGCCAGCACCTTCGGACAGGGCCCTGAAGCTTTCTTT
TRBV18,NA,NA,TRBJ2-4,CASSRTRRGIQYF,TGTGCCAGCTCAAGAACCCGTCGAGGCATTCAGTACTTC
TRBV3-1,NA,NA,TRBJ2-5,CASSQGLGTQYF,TGTGCCAGCAGCCAAGGACTGGGGACCCAGTACTTC
TRBV27,NA,NA,TRBJ1-2,CASSFGTGRDYGYTF,TGTGCCAGCAGTTTTGGTACAGGGCGAGACTATGGCTACACCTTC
TRBV7-9,few,NA,TRBJ2-3,CASSYEGTDTQYF,TGTGCCAGCAGCTATGAGGGGACAGATACGCAGTATTTT
TRBV7-9,NA,TRBD2,TRBJ2-1,CASSVSGTSGSQEQFF,TGTGCCAGCAGCGTGTCCGGGACTAGCGGGAGTCAGGAGCAGTTCTTC